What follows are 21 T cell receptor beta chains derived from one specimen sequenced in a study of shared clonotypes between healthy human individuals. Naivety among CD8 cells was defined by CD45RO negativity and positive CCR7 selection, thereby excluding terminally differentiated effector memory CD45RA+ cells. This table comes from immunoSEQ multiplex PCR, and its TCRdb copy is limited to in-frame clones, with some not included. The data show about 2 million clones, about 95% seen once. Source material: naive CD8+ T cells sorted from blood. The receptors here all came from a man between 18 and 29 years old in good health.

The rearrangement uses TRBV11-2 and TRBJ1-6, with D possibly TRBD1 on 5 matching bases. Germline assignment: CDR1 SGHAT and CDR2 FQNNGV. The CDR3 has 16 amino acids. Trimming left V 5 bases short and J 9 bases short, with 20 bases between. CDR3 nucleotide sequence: TGTGCCAGCAGCCGACGGGACCTTATGACGCCTTCACCCCTCCACTTT. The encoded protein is CASSRRDLMTPSPLHF.

CDR3 residues: CASSYSKGNTEAFF. CDR3 DNA: TGTGCCAGCAGTTACTCGAAGGGGAACACTGAAGCTTTCTTT. The chain is built from TRBV6-5 and TRBJ1-1, with unresolved D. The CDR3 sequence is 14 residues long. Per germline, CDR1 MNHEY and CDR2 SVGAGI. Trimming removed 0 bases from V and 1 base from J, with 6 bases in between.

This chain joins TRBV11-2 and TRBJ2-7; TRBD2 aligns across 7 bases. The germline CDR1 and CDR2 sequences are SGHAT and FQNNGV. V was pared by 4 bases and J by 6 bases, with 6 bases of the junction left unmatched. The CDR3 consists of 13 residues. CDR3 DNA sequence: TGTGCCAGCAGCTGGGAGGGGTTCGCCGAGCAGTACTTC. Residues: CASSWEGFAEQYF.

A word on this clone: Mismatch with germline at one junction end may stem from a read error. CDR3 loop: CASSLGERESSRDTQYF. As DNA, the CDR3 is TGTGCCAGCAGTTTAGGGGAGCGGGAGTCATCCCGAGATACGCAGTATTTT. This chain joins TRBV13 and TRBJ2-3, with 8 bases identical to TRBD2. Germline CDR1 is PRHDT and CDR2 is FYEKMQ (reference sequence). The CDR3 runs to 17 residues.

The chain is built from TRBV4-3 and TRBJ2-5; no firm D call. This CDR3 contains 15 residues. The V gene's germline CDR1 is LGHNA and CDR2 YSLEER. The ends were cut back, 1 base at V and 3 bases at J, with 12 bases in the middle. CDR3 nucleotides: TGCGCCAGCAGCCAAGTTATGACGGAGAAAGAGACCCAGTACTTC. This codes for CASSQVMTEKETQYF.

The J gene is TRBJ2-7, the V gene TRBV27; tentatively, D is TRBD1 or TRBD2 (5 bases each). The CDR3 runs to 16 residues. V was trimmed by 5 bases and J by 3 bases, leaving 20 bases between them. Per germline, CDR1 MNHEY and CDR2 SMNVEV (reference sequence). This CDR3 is CASSVKGPPSVYEQYF. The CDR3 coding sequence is TGTGCCAGCAGTGTAAAGGGACCCCCAAGTGTCTACGAGCAGTACTTC.

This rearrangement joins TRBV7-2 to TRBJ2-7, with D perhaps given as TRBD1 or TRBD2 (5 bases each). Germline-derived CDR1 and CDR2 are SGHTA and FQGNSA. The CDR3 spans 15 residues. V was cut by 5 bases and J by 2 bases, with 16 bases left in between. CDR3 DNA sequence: TGTGCCAGCAGCCCCAACCCTGGGACGGCCTACGAGCAGTACTTC. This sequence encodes CASSPNPGTAYEQYF.

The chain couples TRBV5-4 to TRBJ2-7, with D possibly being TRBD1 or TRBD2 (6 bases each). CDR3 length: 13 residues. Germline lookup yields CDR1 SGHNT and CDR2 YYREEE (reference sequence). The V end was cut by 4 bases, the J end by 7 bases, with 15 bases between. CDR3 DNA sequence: TGTGCCAGCAGCCAACGTGGGGGGCCGGAGCAGTACTTC. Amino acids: CASSQRGGPEQYF. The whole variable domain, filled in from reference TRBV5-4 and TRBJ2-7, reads ETGVTQSPTHLIKTRGQQVTLRCSSQSGHNTVSWYQQALGQGPQFIFQYYREEENGRGNFPPRFSGLQFPNYSSELNVNALELDDSALYLCASSQRGGPEQYFGPGTRLTVT.

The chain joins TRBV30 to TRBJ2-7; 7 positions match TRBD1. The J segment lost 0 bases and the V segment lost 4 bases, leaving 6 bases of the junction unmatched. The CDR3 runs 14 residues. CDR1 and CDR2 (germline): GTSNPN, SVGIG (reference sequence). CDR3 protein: CAWKGQLLSYEQYF. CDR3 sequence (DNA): TGTGCCTGGAAGGGACAGCTCCTCTCCTACGAGCAGTACTTC.

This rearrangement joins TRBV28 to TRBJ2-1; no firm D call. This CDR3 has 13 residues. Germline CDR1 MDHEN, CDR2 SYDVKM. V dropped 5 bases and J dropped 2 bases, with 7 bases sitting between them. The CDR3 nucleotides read TGTGCCAGCAGTATATTTACCTACAATGAGCAGTTCTTC. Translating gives CASSIFTYNEQFF.

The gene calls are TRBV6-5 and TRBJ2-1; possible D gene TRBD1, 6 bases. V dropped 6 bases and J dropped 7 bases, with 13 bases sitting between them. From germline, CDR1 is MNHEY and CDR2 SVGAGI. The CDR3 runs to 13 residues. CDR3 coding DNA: TGTGCCAGCAGATACAGGGAAGGGAATGAGCAGTTCTTC. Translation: CASRYREGNEQFF.

The CDR3 coding sequence is TGTGCCAGCAGTGCTTCTCCAGGGGAGGGAGAGACCCAGTACTTC. Translation gives CASSASPGEGETQYF. The gene calls are TRBV28 and TRBJ2-5; tentatively, D is TRBD2 (7 bases). The V end lost 5 bases, the J end lost 4 bases, and 17 bases lay between the germline ends. This CDR3 has 15 amino acids. In germline, CDR1 is MDHEN, CDR2 SYDVKM.

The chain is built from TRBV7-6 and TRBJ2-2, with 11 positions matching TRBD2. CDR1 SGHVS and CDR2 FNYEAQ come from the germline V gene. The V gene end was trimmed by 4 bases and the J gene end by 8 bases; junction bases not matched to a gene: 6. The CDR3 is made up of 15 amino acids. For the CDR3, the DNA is TGTGCCAGCAGCTGGGGACTAGCGGTCCCGGGGGAGCTGTTTTTT. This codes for CASSWGLAVPGELFF. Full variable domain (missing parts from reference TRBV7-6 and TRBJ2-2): GAGVSQSPRYKVTKRGQDVALRCDPISGHVSLYWYRQALGQGPEFLTYFNYEAQQDKSGLPNDRFSAERPEGSISTLTIQRTEQRDSAMYRCASSWGLAVPGELFFGEGSRLTVL.

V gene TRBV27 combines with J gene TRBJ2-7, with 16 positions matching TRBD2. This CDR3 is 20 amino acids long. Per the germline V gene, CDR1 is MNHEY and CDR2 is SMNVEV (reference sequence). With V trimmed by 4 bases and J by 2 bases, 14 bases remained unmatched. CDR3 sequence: CASSSPTGLAGGPWTYEQYF. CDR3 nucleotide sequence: TGTGCCAGCAGTTCCCCGACGGGACTAGCGGGGGGGCCGTGGACCTACGAGCAGTACTTC.

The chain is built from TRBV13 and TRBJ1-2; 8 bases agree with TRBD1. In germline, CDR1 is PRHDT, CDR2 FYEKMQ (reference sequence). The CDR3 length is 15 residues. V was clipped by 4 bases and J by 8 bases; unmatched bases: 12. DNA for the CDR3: TGTGCCAGCAGCTCGGGACAGGAACCCGCGAGAGGCTACACCTTC. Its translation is CASSSGQEPARGYTF.

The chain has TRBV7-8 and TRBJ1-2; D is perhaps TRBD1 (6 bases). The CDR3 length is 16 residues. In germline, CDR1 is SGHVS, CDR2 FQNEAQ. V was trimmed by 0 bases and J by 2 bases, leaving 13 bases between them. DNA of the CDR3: TGTGCCAGCAGCTTAGCCGTCACAGGGCCGAACTATGGCTACACCTTC. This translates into CASSLAVTGPNYGYTF.

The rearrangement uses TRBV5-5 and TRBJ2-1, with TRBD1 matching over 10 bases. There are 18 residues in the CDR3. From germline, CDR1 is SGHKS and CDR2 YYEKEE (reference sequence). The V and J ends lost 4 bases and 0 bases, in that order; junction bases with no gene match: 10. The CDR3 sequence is CASSARDRGTLSYNEQFF. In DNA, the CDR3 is TGTGCCAGCAGCGCTCGGGACAGGGGAACGCTCTCCTACAATGAGCAGTTCTTC.

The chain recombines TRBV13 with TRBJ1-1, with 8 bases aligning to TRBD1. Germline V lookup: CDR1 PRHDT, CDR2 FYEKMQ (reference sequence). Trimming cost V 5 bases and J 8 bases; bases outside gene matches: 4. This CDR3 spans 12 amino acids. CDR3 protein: CASSTQGAEAFF. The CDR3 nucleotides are TGTGCCAGCAGCACCCAGGGGGCGGAAGCTTTCTTT.

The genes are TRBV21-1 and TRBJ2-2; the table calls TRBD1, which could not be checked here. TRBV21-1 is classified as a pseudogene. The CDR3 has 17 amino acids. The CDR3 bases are TGTGCCAGCAGCAAAGTAATACAGACCCCGAACACCGGGGAGCTGTTTTTT. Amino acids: CASSKVIQTPNTGELFF.

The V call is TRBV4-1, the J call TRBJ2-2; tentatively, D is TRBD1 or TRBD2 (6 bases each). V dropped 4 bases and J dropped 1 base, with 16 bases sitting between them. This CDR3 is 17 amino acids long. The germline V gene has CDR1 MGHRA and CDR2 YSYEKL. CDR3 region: CASSRRRGTRNTGELFF. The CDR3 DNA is TGCGCCAGCAGCCGACGCCGGGGGACACGGAACACCGGGGAGCTGTTTTTT.

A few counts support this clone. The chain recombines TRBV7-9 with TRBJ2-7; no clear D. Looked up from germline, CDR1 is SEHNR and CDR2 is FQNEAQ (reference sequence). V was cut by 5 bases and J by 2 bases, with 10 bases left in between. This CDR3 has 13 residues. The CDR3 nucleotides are TGTGCCAGCAGCGTCACTCTAGCCTACGAGCAGTACTTC. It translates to CASSVTLAYEQYF.